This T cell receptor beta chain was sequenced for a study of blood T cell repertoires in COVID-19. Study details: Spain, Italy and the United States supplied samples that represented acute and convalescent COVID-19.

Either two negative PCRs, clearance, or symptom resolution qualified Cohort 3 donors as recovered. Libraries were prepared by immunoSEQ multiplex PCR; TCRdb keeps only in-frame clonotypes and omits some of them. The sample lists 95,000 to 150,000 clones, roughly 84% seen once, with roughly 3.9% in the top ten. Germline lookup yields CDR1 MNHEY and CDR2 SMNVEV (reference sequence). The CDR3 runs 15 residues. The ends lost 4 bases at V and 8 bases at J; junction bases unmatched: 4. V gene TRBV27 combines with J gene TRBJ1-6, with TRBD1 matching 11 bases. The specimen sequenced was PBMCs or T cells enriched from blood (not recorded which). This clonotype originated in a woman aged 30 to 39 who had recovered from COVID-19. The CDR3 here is CASSSGQGGDSPLHF. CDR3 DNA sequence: TGTGCCAGCAGTTCGGGACAGGGGGGAGATTCACCCCTCCACTTT.